This TCR beta chain was recovered during a study of vaccination effects on CD4 cells after COVID-19. Background on the study: As their vaccination, participants received two doses of either BNT162b2 or mRNA-1273.

Study-level findings and limits: Whether induced by infection or by vaccine, clones showed marked clonal contraction late after vaccination.

Using immunoSEQ multiplex PCR, the repertoire was profiled, and TCRdb retains in-frame clones only, with some absent. Here the sample spans about 20,000 clones, 74% being singletons. With respect to this clone: What it binds is unknown.

The CDR3 spans 14 residues. Trimming stripped 3 bases from V and 8 bases from J, with 14 bases between. Germline loops: CDR1 LNHNV, CDR2 YYDKDF (reference sequence). In the ViraFEST assay, antigen-specific CD4+ clonotypes were identified by expansion after peptide-pool stimulation. Following 10 days of culture, CD4+ T cells were isolated. Between March and December 2020, the person had a SARS-CoV-2 infection that PCR confirmed. Every well got some 1.8 million PBMC, which were grown with 8.5 to 10 IU/ml IL-2 and 8.5 to 10 ug/ml peptides. Cultures got half-medium changes with IL-2 on days 3 and 7. Here the sequenced sample was CD4+ T cells from PBMCs cultured with a peptide pool, taken before COVID-19 vaccination. J is TRBJ2-1 and V is TRBV15; tentative D call: TRBD2 (6 bases). The sequence was obtained from a human donor who had a prior SARS-CoV-2 infection. This chain's CDR3 is CATSRGGPRDEQFF. CDR3 coding DNA: TGTGCCACCAGCAGGGGAGGACCGAGGGATGAGCAGTTCTTC.